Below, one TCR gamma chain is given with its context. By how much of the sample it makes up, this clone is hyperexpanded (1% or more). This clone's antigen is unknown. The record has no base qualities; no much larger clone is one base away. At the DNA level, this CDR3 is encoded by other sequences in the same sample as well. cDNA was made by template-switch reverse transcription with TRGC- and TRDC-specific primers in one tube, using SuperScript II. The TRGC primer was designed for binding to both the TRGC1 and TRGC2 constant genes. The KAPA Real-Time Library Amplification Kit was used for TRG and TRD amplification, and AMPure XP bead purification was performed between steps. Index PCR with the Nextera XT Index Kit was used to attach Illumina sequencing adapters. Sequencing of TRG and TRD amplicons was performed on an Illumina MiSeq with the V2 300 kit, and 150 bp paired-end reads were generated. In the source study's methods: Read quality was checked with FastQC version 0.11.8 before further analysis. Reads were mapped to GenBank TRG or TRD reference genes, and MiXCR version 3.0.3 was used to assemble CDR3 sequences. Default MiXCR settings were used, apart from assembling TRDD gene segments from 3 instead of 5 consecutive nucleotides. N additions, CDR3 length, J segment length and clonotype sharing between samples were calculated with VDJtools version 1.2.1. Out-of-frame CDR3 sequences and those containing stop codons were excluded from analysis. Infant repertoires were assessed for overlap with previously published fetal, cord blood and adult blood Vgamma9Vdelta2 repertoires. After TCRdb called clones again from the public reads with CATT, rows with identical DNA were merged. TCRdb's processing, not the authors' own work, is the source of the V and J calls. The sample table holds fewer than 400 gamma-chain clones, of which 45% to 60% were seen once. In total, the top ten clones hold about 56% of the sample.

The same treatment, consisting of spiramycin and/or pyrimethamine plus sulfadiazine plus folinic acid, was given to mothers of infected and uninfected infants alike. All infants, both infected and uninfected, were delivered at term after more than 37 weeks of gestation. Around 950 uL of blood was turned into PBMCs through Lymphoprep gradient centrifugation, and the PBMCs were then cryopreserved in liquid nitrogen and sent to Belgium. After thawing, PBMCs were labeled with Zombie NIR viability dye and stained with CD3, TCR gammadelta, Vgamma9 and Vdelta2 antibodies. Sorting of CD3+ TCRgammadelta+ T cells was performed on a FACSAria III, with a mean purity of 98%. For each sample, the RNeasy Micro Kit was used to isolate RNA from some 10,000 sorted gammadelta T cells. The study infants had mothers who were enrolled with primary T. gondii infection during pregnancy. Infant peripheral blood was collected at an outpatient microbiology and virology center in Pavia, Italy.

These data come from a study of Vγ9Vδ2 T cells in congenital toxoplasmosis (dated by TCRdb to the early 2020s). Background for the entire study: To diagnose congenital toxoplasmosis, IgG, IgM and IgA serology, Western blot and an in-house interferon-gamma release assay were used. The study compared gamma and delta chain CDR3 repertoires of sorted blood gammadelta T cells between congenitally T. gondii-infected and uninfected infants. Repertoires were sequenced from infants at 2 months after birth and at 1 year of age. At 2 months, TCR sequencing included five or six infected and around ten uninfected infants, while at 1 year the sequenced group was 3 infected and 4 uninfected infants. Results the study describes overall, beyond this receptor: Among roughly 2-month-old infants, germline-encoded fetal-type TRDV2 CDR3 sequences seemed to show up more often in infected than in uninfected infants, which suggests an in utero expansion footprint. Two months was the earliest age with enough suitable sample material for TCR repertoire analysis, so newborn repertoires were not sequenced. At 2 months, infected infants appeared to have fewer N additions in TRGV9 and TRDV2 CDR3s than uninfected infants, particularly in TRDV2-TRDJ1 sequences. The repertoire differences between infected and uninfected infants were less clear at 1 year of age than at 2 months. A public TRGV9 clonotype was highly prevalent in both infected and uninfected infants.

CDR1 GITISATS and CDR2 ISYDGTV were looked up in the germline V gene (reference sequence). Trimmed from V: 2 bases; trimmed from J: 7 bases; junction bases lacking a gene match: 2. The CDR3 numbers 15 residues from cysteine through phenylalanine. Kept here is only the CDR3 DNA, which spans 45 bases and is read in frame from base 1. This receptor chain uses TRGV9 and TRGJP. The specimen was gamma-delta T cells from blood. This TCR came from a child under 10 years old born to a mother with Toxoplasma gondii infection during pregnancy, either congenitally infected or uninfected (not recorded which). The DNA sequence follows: TGTGCCTTGTGGGAGGCTGAGTTGGGCAAAAAAATCAAGGTATTT. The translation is CALWEAELGKKIKVF.